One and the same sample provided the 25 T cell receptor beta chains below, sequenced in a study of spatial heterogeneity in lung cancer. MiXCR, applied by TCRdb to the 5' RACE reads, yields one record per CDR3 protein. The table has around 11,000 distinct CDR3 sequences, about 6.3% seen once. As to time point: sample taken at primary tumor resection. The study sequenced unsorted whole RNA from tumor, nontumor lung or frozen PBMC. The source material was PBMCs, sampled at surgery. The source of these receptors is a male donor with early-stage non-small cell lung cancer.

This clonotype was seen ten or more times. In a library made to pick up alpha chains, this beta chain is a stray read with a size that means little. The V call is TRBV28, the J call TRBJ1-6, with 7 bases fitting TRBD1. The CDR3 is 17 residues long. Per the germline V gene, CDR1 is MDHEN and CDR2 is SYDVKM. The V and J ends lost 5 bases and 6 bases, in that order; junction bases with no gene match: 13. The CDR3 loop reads CASSPRGSGTANSPLHF. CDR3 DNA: TGTGCCAGCAGTCCCCGCGGGTCTGGGACAGCTAATTCACCCCTCCACTTT.

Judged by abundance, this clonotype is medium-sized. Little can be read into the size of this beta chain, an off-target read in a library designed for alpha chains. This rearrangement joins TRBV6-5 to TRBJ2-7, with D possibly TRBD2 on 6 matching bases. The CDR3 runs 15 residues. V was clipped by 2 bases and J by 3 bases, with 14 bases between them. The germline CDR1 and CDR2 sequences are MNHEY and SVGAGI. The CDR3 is CASSYADTGGYEQYF. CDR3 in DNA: TGTGCCAGCAGTTACGCGGACACCGGGGGCTACGAGCAGTACTTC.

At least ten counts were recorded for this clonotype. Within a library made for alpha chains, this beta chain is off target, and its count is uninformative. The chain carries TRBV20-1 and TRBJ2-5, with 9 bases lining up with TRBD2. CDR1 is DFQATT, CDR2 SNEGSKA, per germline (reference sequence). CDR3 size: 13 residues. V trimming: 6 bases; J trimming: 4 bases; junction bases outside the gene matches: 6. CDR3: CSAPSSGAETQYF. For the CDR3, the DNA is TGCAGTGCACCCTCTAGCGGGGCAGAGACCCAGTACTTC.

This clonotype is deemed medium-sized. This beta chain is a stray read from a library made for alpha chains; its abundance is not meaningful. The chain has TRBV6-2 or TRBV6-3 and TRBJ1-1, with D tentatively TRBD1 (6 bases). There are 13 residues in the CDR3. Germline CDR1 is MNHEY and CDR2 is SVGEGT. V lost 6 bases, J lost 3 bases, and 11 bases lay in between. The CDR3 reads CASSADRHTEAFF. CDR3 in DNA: TGTGCCAGCAGCGCAGACAGGCACACTGAAGCTTTCTTT.

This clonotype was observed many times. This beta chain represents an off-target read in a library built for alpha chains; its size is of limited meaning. Written as DNA, the CDR3 is TGTGCCAGCAGCTTGGGGGATTCACCCCTCCACTTT. Amino acids: CASSLGDSPLHF. The chain has TRBV7-9 and TRBJ1-6, with D possibly being TRBD1 (5 bases). Trimming removed 3 bases at V and 8 bases at J, with 5 bases between. The CDR3 runs to 12 residues. The V gene's germline CDR1 is SEHNR and CDR2 FQNEAQ (reference sequence). Using reference TRBV7-9 and TRBJ1-6 for the parts outside the CDR3, the full variable domain is DTGVSQNPRHKITKRGQNVTFRCDPISEHNRLYWYRQTLGQGPEFLTYFQNEAQLEKSRLLSDRFSAERPKGSFSTLEIQRTEQGDSAMYLCASSLGDSPLHFGNGTRLTVT.

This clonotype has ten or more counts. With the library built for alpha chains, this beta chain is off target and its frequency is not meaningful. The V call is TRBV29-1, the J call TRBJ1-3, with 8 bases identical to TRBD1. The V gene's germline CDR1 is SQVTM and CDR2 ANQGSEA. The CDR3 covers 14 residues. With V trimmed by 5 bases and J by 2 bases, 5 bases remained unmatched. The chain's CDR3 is CSVYDRGAGNTIYF. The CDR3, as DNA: TGCAGCGTTTATGACAGGGGCGCTGGAAACACCATATATTTT.

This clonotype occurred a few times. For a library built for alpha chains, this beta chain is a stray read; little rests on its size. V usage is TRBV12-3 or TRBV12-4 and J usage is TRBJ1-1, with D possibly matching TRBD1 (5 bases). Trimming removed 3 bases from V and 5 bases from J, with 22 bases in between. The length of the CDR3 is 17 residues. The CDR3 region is CASSFELGGVGLTEAFF. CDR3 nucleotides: TGTGCCAGCAGTTTTGAATTGGGGGGTGTAGGACTGACTGAAGCTTTCTTT.

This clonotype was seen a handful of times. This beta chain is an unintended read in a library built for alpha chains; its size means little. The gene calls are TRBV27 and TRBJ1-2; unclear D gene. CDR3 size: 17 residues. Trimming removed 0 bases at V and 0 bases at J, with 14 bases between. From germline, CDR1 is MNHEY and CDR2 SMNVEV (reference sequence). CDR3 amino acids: CASSLSVRAATNYGYTF. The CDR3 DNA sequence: TGTGCCAGCAGTTTATCAGTGAGGGCGGCTACTAACTATGGCTACACCTTC.

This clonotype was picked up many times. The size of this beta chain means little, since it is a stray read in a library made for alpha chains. This CDR3 reads CATSEASHSYNEQFF. The CDR3 DNA is TGTGCCACCAGTGAGGCTTCCCACTCCTACAATGAGCAGTTCTTC. V is TRBV24-1 and J is TRBJ2-1; no reliable D call. CDR1 is KGHDR and CDR2 is SFDVKD in the germline V gene. Trimming cost V 4 bases and J 0 bases, with 9 bases left between them. The CDR3 is 15 amino acids.

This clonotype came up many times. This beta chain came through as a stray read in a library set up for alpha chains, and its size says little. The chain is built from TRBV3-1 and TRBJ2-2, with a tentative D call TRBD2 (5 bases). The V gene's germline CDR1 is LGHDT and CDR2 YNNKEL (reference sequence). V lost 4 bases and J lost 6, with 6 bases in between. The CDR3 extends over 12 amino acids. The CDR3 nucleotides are TGTGCCAGCAGCCGGGAGCCCGGGGAGCTGTTTTTT. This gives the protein CASSREPGELFF. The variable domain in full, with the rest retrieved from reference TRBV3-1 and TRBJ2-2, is DTAVSQTPKYLVTQMGNDKSIKCEQNLGHDTMYWYKQDSKKFLKIMFSYNNKELIINETVPNRFSPKSPDKAHLNLHINSLELGDSAVYFCASSREPGELFFGEGSRLTVL.

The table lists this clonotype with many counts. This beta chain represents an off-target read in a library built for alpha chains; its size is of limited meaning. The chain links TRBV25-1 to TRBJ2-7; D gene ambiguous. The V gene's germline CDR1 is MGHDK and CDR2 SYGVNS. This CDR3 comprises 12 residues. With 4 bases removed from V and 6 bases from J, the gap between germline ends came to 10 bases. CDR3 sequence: CASSATPFEQYF. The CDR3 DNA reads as TGTGCCAGCAGTGCAACCCCCTTCGAGCAGTACTTC.

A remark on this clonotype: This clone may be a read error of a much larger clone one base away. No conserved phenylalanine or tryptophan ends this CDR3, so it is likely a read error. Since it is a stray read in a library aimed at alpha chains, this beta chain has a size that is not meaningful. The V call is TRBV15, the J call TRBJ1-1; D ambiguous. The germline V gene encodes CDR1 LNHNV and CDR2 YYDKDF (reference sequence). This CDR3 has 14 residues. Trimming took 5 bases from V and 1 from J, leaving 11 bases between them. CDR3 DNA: TGTGCCACCAGCGCCCGAGGGAGGAACACTGAAGCTTTCCTT. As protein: CATSARGRNTEAFL.

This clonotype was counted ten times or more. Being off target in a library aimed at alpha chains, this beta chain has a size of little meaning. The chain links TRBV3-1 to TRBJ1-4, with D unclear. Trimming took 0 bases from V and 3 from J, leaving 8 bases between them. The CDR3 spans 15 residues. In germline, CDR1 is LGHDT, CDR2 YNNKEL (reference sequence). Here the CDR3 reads CASSQEPGANEKLFF. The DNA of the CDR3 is TGTGCCAGCAGCCAAGAGCCCGGAGCTAATGAAAAACTGTTTTTT.

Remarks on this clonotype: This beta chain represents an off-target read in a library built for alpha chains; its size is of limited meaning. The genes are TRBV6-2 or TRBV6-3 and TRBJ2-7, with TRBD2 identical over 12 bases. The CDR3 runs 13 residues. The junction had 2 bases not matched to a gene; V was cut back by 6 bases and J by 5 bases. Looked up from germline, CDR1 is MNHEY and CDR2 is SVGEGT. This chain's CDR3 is CASRTSGRNEQYF. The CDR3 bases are TGTGCCAGCAGAACTAGCGGGAGGAACGAGCAGTACTTC.

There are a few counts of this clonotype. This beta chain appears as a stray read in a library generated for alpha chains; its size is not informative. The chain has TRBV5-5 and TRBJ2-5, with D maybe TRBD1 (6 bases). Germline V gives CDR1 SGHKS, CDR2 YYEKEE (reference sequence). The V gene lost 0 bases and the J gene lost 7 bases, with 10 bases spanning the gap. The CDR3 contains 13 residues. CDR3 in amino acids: CASSLDRERTQYF. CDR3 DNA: TGTGCCAGCAGCTTGGACAGGGAGAGGACCCAGTACTTC. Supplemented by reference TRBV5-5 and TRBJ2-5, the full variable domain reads DAGVTQSPTHLIKTRGQQVTLRCSPISGHKSVSWYQQVLGQGPQFIFQYYEKEERGRGNFPDRFSARQFPNYSSELNVNALLLGDSALYLCASSLDRERTQYFGPGTRLLVL.

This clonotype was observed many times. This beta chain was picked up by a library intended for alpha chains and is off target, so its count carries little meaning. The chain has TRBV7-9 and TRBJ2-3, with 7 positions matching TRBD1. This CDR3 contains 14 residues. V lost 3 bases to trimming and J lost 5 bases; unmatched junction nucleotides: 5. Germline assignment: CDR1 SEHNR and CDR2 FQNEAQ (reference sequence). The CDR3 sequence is CASSFTGVGDTQYF. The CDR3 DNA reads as TGTGCCAGCAGCTTTACAGGGGTTGGAGATACGCAGTATTTT.

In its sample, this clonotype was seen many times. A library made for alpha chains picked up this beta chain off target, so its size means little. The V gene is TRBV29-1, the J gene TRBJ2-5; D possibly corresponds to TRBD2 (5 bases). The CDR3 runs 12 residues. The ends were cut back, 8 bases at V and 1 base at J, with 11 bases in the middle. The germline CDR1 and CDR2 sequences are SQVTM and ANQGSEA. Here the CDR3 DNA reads TGCAGCCACTCCGGAGGCCAAGAGACCCAGTACTTC. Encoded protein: CSHSGGQETQYF.

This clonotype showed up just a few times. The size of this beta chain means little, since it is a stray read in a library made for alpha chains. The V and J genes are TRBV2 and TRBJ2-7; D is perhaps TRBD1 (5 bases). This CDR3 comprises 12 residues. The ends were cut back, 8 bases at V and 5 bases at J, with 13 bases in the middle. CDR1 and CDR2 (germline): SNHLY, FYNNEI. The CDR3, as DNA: TGTGCCAGCGAATCAGGGTTAAACGAGCAGTACTTC. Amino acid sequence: CASESGLNEQYF.

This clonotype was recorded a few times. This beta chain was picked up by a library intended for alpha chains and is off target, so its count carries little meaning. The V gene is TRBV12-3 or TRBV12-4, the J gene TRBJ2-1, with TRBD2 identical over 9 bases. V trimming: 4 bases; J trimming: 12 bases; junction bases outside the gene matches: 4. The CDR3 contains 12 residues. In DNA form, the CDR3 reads TGTGCCAGCAGTTCTAGCGGGGCAGGGCAGTTCTTC. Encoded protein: CASSSSGAGQFF.

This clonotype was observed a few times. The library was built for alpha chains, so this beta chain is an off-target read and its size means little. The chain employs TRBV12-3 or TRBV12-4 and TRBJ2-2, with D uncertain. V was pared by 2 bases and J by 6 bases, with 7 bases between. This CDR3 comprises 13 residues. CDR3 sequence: CASSLTRPGELFF. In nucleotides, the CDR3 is TGTGCCAGCAGTTTAACCCGGCCCGGGGAGCTGTTTTTT.

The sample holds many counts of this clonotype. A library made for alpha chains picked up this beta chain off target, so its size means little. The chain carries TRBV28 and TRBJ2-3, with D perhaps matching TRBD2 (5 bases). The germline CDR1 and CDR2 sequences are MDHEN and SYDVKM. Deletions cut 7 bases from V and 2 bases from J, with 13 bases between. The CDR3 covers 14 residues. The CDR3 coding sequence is TGTGCCAGCAAGGGAGCAGAGAACACAGATACGCAGTATTTT. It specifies CASKGAENTDTQYF.

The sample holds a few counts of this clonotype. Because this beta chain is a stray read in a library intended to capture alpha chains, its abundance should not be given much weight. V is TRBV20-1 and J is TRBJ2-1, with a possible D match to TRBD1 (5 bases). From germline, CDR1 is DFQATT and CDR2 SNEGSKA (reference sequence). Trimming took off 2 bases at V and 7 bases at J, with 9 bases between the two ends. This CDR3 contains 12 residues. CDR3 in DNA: TGCAGTGCTAGAACCCCAGGGAATGAGCAGTTCTTC. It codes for CSARTPGNEQFF.

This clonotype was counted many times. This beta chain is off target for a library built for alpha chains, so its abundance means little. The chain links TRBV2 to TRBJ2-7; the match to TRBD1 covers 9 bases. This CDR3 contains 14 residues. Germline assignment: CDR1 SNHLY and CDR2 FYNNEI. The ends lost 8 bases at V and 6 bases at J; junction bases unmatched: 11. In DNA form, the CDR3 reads TGTGCCAGCCGTCCCGGGACAGGGAGTCCCGAGCAGTACTTC. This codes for CASRPGTGSPEQYF. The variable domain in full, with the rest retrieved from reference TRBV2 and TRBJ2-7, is EPEVTQTPSHQVTQMGQEVILRCVPISNHLYFYWYRQILGQKVEFLVSFYNNEISEKSEIFDDQFSVERPDGSNFTLKIRSTKLEDSAMYFCASRPGTGSPEQYFGPGTRLTVT.

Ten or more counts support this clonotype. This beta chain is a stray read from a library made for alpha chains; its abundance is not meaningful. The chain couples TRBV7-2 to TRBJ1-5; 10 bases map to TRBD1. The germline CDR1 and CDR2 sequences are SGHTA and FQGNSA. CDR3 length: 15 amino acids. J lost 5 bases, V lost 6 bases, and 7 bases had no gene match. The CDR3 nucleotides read TGTGCCAGCAGTTCCGGGACAGGGGTCGATCAGCCCCAGCATTTT. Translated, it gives CASSSGTGVDQPQHF.

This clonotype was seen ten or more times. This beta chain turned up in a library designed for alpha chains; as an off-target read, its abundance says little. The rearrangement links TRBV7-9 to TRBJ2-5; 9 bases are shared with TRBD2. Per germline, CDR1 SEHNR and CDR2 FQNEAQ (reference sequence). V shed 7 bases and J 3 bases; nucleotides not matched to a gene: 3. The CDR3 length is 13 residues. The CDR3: CASIGGREETQYF. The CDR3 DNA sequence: TGTGCCAGCATTGGCGGGAGGGAAGAGACCCAGTACTTC.